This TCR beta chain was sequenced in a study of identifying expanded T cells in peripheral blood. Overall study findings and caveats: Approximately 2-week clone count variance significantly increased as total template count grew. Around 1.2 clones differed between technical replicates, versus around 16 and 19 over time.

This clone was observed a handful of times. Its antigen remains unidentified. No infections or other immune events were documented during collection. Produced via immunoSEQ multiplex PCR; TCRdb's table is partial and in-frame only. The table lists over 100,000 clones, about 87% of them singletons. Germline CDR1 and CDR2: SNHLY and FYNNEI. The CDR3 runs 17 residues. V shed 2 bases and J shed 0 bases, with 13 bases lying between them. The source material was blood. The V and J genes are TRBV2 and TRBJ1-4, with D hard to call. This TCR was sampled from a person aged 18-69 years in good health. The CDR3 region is CASSEPSRSTTNEKLFF. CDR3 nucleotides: TGTGCCAGCAGTGAACCCAGCAGGTCTACAACTAATGAAAAACTGTTTTTT.